This T cell receptor (beta chain) is from a study of T cells after yellow fever vaccination. Findings and caveats of the study: Re-detected after boosting: most primary clones, 95% to 98% of CD4 and around 86% of CD8.

The TCR cDNA carried a universal primer site and UMIs from 5'RACE template switching. One entry per CDR3 protein, called by TCRdb with MiXCR from the 5' RACE reads. The sample has about 340,000 distinct CDR3 sequences, around 13% seen once. Points on this clonotype: The antigen is undetermined.

The sequence came from a man between 18 and 29 years old who received the YFV17D yellow fever vaccine. Sequences were derived from CD4+ T cells sorted from PBMCs, sampled 15 days after the yellow fever booster vaccination.

The CDR3 loop is CASSLLQGGQPQHF. CDR3 bases: TGTGCCAGCAGTTTATTGCAGGGCGGTCAGCCCCAGCATTTT. The V gene is TRBV27, the J gene TRBJ1-5; D is possibly TRBD1 (5 bases). V gave up 1 base and J gave up 6 bases, with 10 bases separating them. The germline V gene has CDR1 MNHEY and CDR2 SMNVEV (reference sequence). This CDR3 region has 14 residues.